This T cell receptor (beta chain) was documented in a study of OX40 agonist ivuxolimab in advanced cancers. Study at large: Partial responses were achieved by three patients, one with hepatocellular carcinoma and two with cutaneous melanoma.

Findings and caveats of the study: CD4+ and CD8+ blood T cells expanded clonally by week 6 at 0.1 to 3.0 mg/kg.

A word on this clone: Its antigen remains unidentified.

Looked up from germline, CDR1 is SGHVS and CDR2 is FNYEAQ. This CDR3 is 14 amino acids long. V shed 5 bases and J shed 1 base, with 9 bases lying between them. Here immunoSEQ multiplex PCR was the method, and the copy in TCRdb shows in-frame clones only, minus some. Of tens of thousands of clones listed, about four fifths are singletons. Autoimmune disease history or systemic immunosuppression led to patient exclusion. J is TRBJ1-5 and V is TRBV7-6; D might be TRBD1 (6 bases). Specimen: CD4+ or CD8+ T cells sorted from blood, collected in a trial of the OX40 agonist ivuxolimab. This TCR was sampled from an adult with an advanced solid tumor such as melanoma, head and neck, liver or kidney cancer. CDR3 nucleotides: TGTGCCAGCAGCCTCGGACAGAGCAATCAGCCCCAGCATTTT. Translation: CASSLGQSNQPQHF.